The present entry profiles one T cell receptor beta chain with its context. As yet, its antigen is unknown. These data belong to a study of cytomegalovirus exposure and HLA in healthy donors. Study-wide findings and caveats: Later analysis demonstrated an association between a missense DCLRE1C variant and TCR beta V- and J-gene trimming. DRB1 showed the most TCR associations and HLA-C the fewest in a later analysis, as rates varied by HLA locus.

This CDR3 region has 16 residues. Germline V gives CDR1 MNHEY, CDR2 SVGAGI. Losses at the gene ends were 0 bases for V and 7 bases for J; bases not matched to a gene: 6. 60 Vbeta and 13 Jbeta primers were used in PCR. Assay used: immunoSEQ multiplex PCR; TCRdb lists only in-frame clones, some missing. Of about 61,000 clones in the sample, roughly 90% were seen once. The chain combines TRBV6-5 with TRBJ2-7; TRBD2 matches at 13 bases. Sequencing was done on a sample of PBMCs. The TCR was taken from a man aged 25-45 years in good health and CMV-seropositive. This CDR3 is CASSYSGLAGAEEQYF. CDR3 coding DNA: TGTGCCAGCAGTTACTCCGGACTAGCGGGAGCGGAGGAGCAGTACTTC.